This passage covers 6 T cell receptor beta chains from one sample sequenced in a study of control samples from healthy donors and cancer patients. Assay: immunoSEQ multiplex PCR; the TCRdb copy retains only in-frame clones and omits some. The sample records 75,000 to 95,000 clones, over 85% being singletons. What was sequenced was blood. These receptors were collected from a woman aged 30 to 39 in good health.

The chain couples TRBV9 to TRBJ2-1, with 8 bases that match TRBD2. The CDR3 extends over 16 amino acids. The V gene's germline CDR1 is SGDLS and CDR2 YYNGEE. V gave up 0 bases and J gave up 7 bases; unmatched junction bases: 9. The CDR3: CASSVDRLAGRNEQFF. Here the CDR3 DNA reads TGTGCCAGCAGCGTAGACAGGCTAGCGGGTAGGAATGAGCAGTTCTTC. Full variable domain (remainder filled in from reference TRBV9 and TRBJ2-1): DSGVTQTPKHLITATGQRVTLRCSPRSGDLSVYWYQQSLDQGLQFLIQYYNGEERAKGNILERFSAQQFPDLHSELNLSSLELGDSALYFCASSVDRLAGRNEQFFGPGTRLTVL.

The rearrangement uses TRBV30 and TRBJ2-1; D is uncertain. CDR1 and CDR2 (germline): GTSNPN, SVGIG (reference sequence). This CDR3 comprises 13 residues. Trimming stripped 2 bases from V and 4 bases from J, with 9 bases between. This CDR3 is CAWSFSLYNEQFF. The CDR3 nucleotides read TGTGCCTGGAGTTTCTCTCTATACAATGAGCAGTTCTTC.

The chain joins TRBV3-1 (or the pseudogene TRBV3-2) to TRBJ1-3; D remains ambiguous. V dropped 0 bases and J dropped 4 bases, with 7 bases sitting between them. From germline, CDR1 is LGHDT and CDR2 YNNKEL (reference sequence). CDR3 size: 14 residues. The DNA of the CDR3 is TGTGCCAGCAGCCAAGAGTCGTTAGGAAACACCATATATTTT. It specifies CASSQESLGNTIYF.

With respect to this clone: Compared with germline, one end of the junction differs, possibly owing to a read error. This chain links TRBV7-7 with TRBJ2-3, with D tentatively TRBD1 or TRBD2 (5 bases each). Germline V gives CDR1 SSHAT, CDR2 FNYEAQ (reference sequence). The CDR3 is made up of 15 amino acids. DNA of the CDR3: TGTGCTAGCAGCCCCGGGACGGTAGACACAGATACGCAGTATTTT. As protein: CASSPGTVDTDTQYF.

The chain combines TRBV5-5 with TRBJ2-2; a possible D gene is TRBD1 (6 bases). There are 14 residues in the CDR3. Looked up from germline, CDR1 is SGHKS and CDR2 is YYEKEE (reference sequence). V dropped 5 bases and J dropped 1 base, with 9 bases sitting between them. The CDR3 is CASRSGQNTGELFF. The CDR3 bases are TGTGCCAGCAGGTCGGGACAGAACACCGGGGAGCTGTTTTTT.

V is TRBV3-1 (or the pseudogene TRBV3-2) and J is TRBJ1-2, with D possibly matching TRBD1 (5 bases). V dropped 4 bases and J dropped 8 bases, with 14 bases sitting between them. Looked up from germline, CDR1 is LGHDT and CDR2 is YNNKEL (reference sequence). CDR3 length equals 13 residues. The CDR3 sequence: CASSLGRGGGYTF. Written as DNA, the CDR3 is TGTGCCAGCAGCCTTGGGAGGGGCGGGGGCTACACCTTC.